What follows is one T cell receptor (beta chain) and its context. Its specificity is unknown. CDR3 length: 15 residues. These data belong to a study of T cells expressing NK-cell markers. Study background: HCMV serostatus: seven of eight sequenced donors positive, one negative. Study findings and constraints: Six or seven donors carried dominant NKG2C+ clonotypes that made up 1.0-7.0% of their CD8+ T cells. These clonotypes additionally ranked first within the CD3+CD56-NKG2C+ fraction of a handful of donors.

cDNA encoding TCR beta was synthesized via 5'RACE template switching incorporating UMIs. TCRdb re-called the 5' RACE reads; one entry per CDR3 protein, DNA not given. The table for this sample gives 500,000 or so distinct CDR3 sequences. The clonotype was recovered from a man between 18 and 35 years old in good health. Specimen: blood T cells: a sorted CD56 or NKG2C T cell subset, CD4+ or CD8+ T cells, or bulk PBMC T cells (not recorded which). The V call is TRBV12-3 or TRBV12-4, the J call TRBJ2-7; TCRdb picks TRBD1, but there is no DNA to check that call. This CDR3 is CASSNDRAVFYEQYF.